This TCR beta chain was sequenced for a study of blood T cells in healthy people across ages. Comments on this clonotype: The antigen remains unidentified.

Each donor was a healthy Caucasian individual from Russia, aged roughly 6 to 90. Roughly 9.2 milliliters of peripheral blood were drawn from each donor into EDTA-treated tubes. The use of a sample-barcoded 5' primer and a J-beta primer mix characterized a second PCR of roughly 6 to 11 cycles. MiXCR was run by TCRdb on the 5' RACE reads, yielding one entry per CDR3 protein. The sample yields about 1,500,000 distinct CDR3 sequences, 42% seen once. Study-level points and caveats: When one million T cells were used, diversity estimates were thought to be underestimates.

The clonotype was recovered from a young woman in good health. Source material: blood.

The CDR3 nucleotides are TGTGCCATCAGAGCCTCGGCAGGAGGGGCCAGGGAGACCCAGTACTTC. This sequence encodes CAIRASAGGARETQYF. The rearrangement uses TRBV10-3 and TRBJ2-5, with D possibly being TRBD2 (6 bases). The CDR3 length is 16 residues. The germline V gene encodes CDR1 ENHRY and CDR2 SYGVKD. V gave up 6 bases and J gave up 5 bases, with 22 bases separating them.